This T cell receptor beta chain was recorded in a study of cytomegalovirus exposure and HLA in healthy donors. Study context: An analysis done earlier identified roughly 120 million unique TCR beta sequences from about 180 million T cells.

The PCR was carried out with 60 Vbeta primers and 13 Jbeta primers. Using immunoSEQ multiplex PCR, the repertoire was profiled, and TCRdb retains in-frame clones only, with some absent. The top ten clones hold less than 3.5% of a sample with 130,000 to 150,000 clones, around 79% of them seen once. This clone was found a few times. Its antigen is as yet unknown. The CDR3 is made up of 12 amino acids. CDR1 SGHDT and CDR2 YYEEEE come from the germline V gene. Trimming removed 0 bases at V and 12 bases at J, with 10 bases between. Study-wide results and caveats: It was reported that TCR beta sequences correctly inferred the HLA-A and HLA-B alleles for most subjects.

The rearrangement uses TRBV5-6 and TRBJ2-1; a possible D gene is TRBD1 (5 bases). The sample comprised PBMCs. This TCR was recovered from a male donor in good health and CMV-seronegative. CDR3 in amino acids: CASSLGQGPQFF. As DNA, the CDR3 is TGTGCCAGCAGCTTGGGGCAGGGTCCGCAGTTCTTC.